This entry lists 27 T cell receptor beta chains sequenced from one sample in a study of T cell repertoires in cytomegalovirus infection. The antigens these receptors bind are not known. TCRdb used MiXCR to reprocess the reads, holding one entry per CDR3 protein. The sample yields a few hundred thousand distinct CDR3 sequences, under 45% seen once. The specimen was cultured PBMCs, collected from culture after CMV antigen stimulation. All receptors derive from a human donor in good health (CMV status not recorded). Some clones in this sample may be carry-over from other donors' samples.

V is TRBV20-1 and J is TRBJ2-7; 11 positions agree with TRBD2. Trimming at V came to 6 bases and at J to 2 bases, leaving 3 bases not matched to a gene. CDR3 size: 13 residues. The germline gives CDR1 DFQATT, CDR2 SNEGSKA (reference sequence). The CDR3 loop is CSAGTSGPYEQYF. The CDR3 bases are TGCAGTGCAGGGACTAGCGGCCCCTACGAGCAGTACTTC.

The chain joins TRBV4-1 to TRBJ2-5, with TRBD2 matching over 8 bases. This CDR3 has 17 residues. The V segment lost 1 base and the J segment 5 bases; nucleotides outside the gene matches: 12. The germline CDR1 and CDR2 sequences are MGHRA and YSYEKL. CDR3 nucleotide sequence: TGCGCCAGCAGCCAAGCCCGGCTAGCGGGCGGAGGGGAGACCCAGTACTTC. Translation gives CASSQARLAGGGETQYF.

This clonotype was found a few times. This rearrangement joins TRBV7-2 to TRBJ2-5, with a tentative D call TRBD1 (6 bases). CDR3 length: 15 amino acids. Germline lookup yields CDR1 SGHTA and CDR2 FQGNSA. The V gene lost 1 base and the J gene lost 5 bases, with 14 bases spanning the gap. CDR3 sequence: CASSLVQGMGETQYF. In nucleotides, the CDR3 is TGTGCCAGCAGCTTAGTTCAGGGGATGGGGGAGACCCAGTACTTC.

J is TRBJ2-7 and V is TRBV30, with D possibly being TRBD1 (6 bases). The CDR3 totals 17 residues. The V and J ends lost 2 bases and 11 bases respectively, with 31 bases between them. The germline V gene has CDR1 GTSNPN and CDR2 SVGIG (reference sequence). DNA for the CDR3: TGTGCCTGGAGTTCCACCGAAGGGGGTCTCCGCTCACTTATTGAGTACTTC. This codes for CAWSSTEGGLRSLIEYF.

This clonotype has ten or more counts. The rearrangement links TRBV7-2 to TRBJ2-3, with D possibly TRBD1 on 6 matching bases. The CDR3 runs to 15 residues. CDR1 is SGHTA, CDR2 FQGNSA, per germline. With 4 bases removed from V and 2 bases from J, the gap between germline ends came to 13 bases. The CDR3 sequence: CASSSPTGLTDTQYF. The CDR3 DNA follows: TGTGCCAGCAGCTCTCCGACAGGACTCACAGATACGCAGTATTTT.

This clonotype was detected only a few times. The chain couples TRBV7-2 to TRBJ1-6; no firm D call. This CDR3 has 17 residues. Trimming pared 7 bases from V and 5 bases from J, leaving 21 bases between. CDR1 is SGHTA, CDR2 FQGNSA, per germline. The DNA of the CDR3 is TGTGCCAGCACCACCTGGGCGTCCCAAAGTAATAATTCACCCCTCCACTTT. It specifies CASTTWASQSNNSPLHF.

This clonotype was observed a handful of times. V gene TRBV15 combines with J gene TRBJ2-4; TRBD1 might be the D (6 bases). Deletions cut 6 bases from V and 0 bases from J, with 18 bases between. The CDR3 covers 17 residues. Germline assignment: CDR1 LNHNV and CDR2 YYDKDF (reference sequence). DNA of the CDR3: TGTGCCACCAGGAAAGGACAGCTCAATCTAGCCAAAAACATTCAGTACTTC. As protein: CATRKGQLNLAKNIQYF.

CDR3 residues: CASGQGAWNSPLHF. The CDR3 DNA follows: TGTGCCAGCGGCCAGGGGGCGTGGAATTCACCCCTCCACTTT. This chain uses TRBV19 with TRBJ1-6; 8 bases align to TRBD1. This CDR3 is 14 amino acids long. CDR1 and CDR2 (germline): LNHDA, SQIVND (reference sequence). The J segment lost 7 bases and the V segment lost 9 bases, leaving 8 bases of the junction unmatched.

The chain recombines TRBV24-1 with TRBJ2-1; possibly TRBD2 for D (6 bases). The CDR3 is 14 residues long. CDR1 KGHDR and CDR2 SFDVKD come from the germline V gene. The ends were cut back, 7 bases at V and 2 bases at J, with 11 bases in the middle. CDR3 in DNA: TGTGCCACCAGCCGATCGGGGGCCTACAATGAGCAGTTCTTC. As protein: CATSRSGAYNEQFF.

The V call is TRBV20-1, the J call TRBJ1-1; 8 bases map to TRBD1. Germline V gives CDR1 DFQATT, CDR2 SNEGSKA (reference sequence). Trimming at V came to 0 bases and at J to 3 bases, leaving 6 bases not matched to a gene. The CDR3 covers 15 residues. The CDR3 DNA reads as TGCAGTGCTAGAGATCAGGGGGCAACCCACACTGAAGCTTTCTTT. Protein sequence: CSARDQGATHTEAFF.

This sequence joins TRBV5-1 and TRBJ1-4, with a tentative D call TRBD1 (5 bases). V dropped 0 bases and J dropped 6 bases, with 9 bases sitting between them. CDR3 size: 14 residues. Germline loops: CDR1 SGHRS, CDR2 YFSETQ. This chain's CDR3 is CASSLALGDEKLFF. In DNA, the CDR3 is TGCGCCAGCAGCTTGGCATTGGGGGATGAAAAACTGTTTTTT.

The chain couples TRBV7-4 to TRBJ2-5; 10 bases agree with TRBD2. The J segment lost 6 bases and the V segment lost 3 bases, leaving 7 bases of the junction unmatched. Germline CDR1 and CDR2: SGHVT and SQSDAQ. CDR3 size: 15 residues. The CDR3 nucleotides are TGTGCCAGCAGCTTCCTAGCGGGGGCATGGAAGACCCAGTACTTC. This translates into CASSFLAGAWKTQYF.

The chain joins TRBV7-8 to TRBJ2-2; D remains ambiguous. Germline-derived CDR1 and CDR2 are SGHVS and FQNEAQ. The V end was cut by 0 bases, the J end by 0 bases, with 8 bases between. The CDR3 extends over 16 amino acids. The CDR3 DNA reads TGTGCCAGCAGCTTAGCCGTTAGCCCGAACACCGGGGAGCTGTTTTTT. As protein: CASSLAVSPNTGELFF.

The genes are TRBV7-9 and TRBJ2-1, with 7 bases lining up with TRBD2. Germline V CDR1 and CDR2: SEHNR, FQNEAQ (reference sequence). The CDR3 extends over 15 amino acids. V trimming: 3 bases; J trimming: 5 bases; junction bases outside the gene matches: 7. In DNA, the CDR3 is TGTGCCAGCAGCTTTTCGGAGACTAGCAACAATGAGCAGTTCTTC. Its translation is CASSFSETSNNEQFF.

J is TRBJ2-7 and V is TRBV7-9; D is possibly TRBD1 or TRBD2 (5 bases each). The CDR3 is 14 residues long. Germline V gene data show CDR1 as SEHNR and CDR2 as FQNEAQ (reference sequence). V was shortened by 7 bases and J by 0 bases, with 13 bases between the two germline ends. The CDR3 region has the DNA TGTGCCAGCAAACTAGATGGGGCCTCCTACGAGCAGTACTTC. Residues: CASKLDGASYEQYF.

The V gene is TRBV7-2, the J gene TRBJ1-4; D may be TRBD1 (5 bases). This CDR3 is built from 15 residues. The V and J ends lost 7 bases and 6 bases respectively, with 18 bases between them. Germline V gene sequence: CDR1 SGHTA, CDR2 FQGNSA. As DNA, the CDR3 is TGTGCCAGCAAACAGTCCGGGACTGGGGATGAAAAACTGTTTTTT. Translation: CASKQSGTGDEKLFF.

This rearrangement joins TRBV7-9 to TRBJ1-4, with D maybe TRBD1 (6 bases). Looked up from germline, CDR1 is SEHNR and CDR2 is FQNEAQ (reference sequence). The V and J ends lost 8 bases and 6 bases respectively, with 13 bases between them. The CDR3 loop spans 13 amino acids. The CDR3 is CASHDRMDEKLFF. The CDR3 DNA sequence: TGTGCCAGCCATGACAGGATGGATGAAAAACTGTTTTTT.

This clonotype was recorded only once. The chain couples TRBV19 to TRBJ2-3; D gene ambiguous. Trimming removed 1 base from V and 2 bases from J, with 4 bases in between. Germline CDR1 LNHDA, CDR2 SQIVND (reference sequence). This CDR3 comprises 13 residues. The CDR3, as DNA: TGTGCCAGTAGTATAGGGTTCACAGATACGCAGTATTTT. It yields the protein CASSIGFTDTQYF.

The chain uses TRBV20-1 and TRBJ1-1, with a tentative D call TRBD1 (5 bases). Germline V lookup: CDR1 DFQATT, CDR2 SNEGSKA (reference sequence). The length of the CDR3 is 14 residues. V was clipped by 2 bases and J by 5 bases, with 15 bases between them. The CDR3: CSARPPGPATEAFF. CDR3 DNA: TGCAGTGCTAGACCACCGGGGCCGGCAACTGAAGCTTTCTTT.

This clonotype has a count of ten or more. J is TRBJ2-7 and V is TRBV7-2, with TRBD1 matching over 7 bases. V gave up 6 bases and J gave up 4 bases; unmatched junction bases: 9. Germline assignment: CDR1 SGHTA and CDR2 FQGNSA. The CDR3 has 14 amino acids. CDR3: CASSRQGVGYEQYF. In DNA, the CDR3 is TGTGCCAGCAGTCGTCAGGGGGTTGGGTACGAGCAGTACTTC.

The rearrangement joins TRBV29-1 to TRBJ2-3, with 10 bases fitting TRBD2. This CDR3 comprises 15 residues. V shed 3 bases, J shed 1 base, and the junction held 4 bases outside the gene matches. Germline V lookup: CDR1 SQVTM, CDR2 ANQGSEA. For the CDR3, the DNA is TGCAGCGTTGATAATAGCGGGGGGCGCACAGATACGCAGTATTTT. It is translated as CSVDNSGGRTDTQYF.

The CDR3 DNA reads as TGTGCCACCAGTGACCCGGACAGGGCGGGCACAGATACGCAGTATTTT. Protein sequence: CATSDPDRAGTDTQYF. V and J are TRBV24-1 and TRBJ2-3; TRBD1 matches 8 bases. Trimming at V came to 4 bases and at J to 1 base, leaving 6 bases not matched to a gene. Germline V gene lookup returns CDR1 KGHDR and CDR2 SFDVKD. CDR3 length equals 16 residues.

The chain combines TRBV27 with TRBJ2-1; no clear D. The CDR3 loop spans 12 amino acids. The ends were cut back, 4 bases at V and 4 bases at J, with 5 bases in the middle. The germline V gene encodes CDR1 MNHEY and CDR2 SMNVEV (reference sequence). CDR3 nucleotide sequence: TGTGCCAGCAGTTCCCAGTACAATGAGCAGTTCTTC. As protein: CASSSQYNEQFF.

This clonotype has more than one count but fewer than ten. This sequence joins TRBV9 and TRBJ1-1, with 7 bases identical to TRBD1. Germline CDR1 reads SGDLS; CDR2 reads YYNGEE. The CDR3 sequence is 18 residues long. V gave up 0 bases and J gave up 0 bases; unmatched junction bases: 11. This CDR3 reads CASSVVLGQRLMNTEAFF. Here the CDR3 DNA reads TGTGCCAGCAGCGTAGTCCTGGGACAGAGACTAATGAACACTGAAGCTTTCTTT.

This CDR3 is CASSLAAGTGELFF. CDR3 DNA sequence: TGTGCCAGCAGCTTAGCGGCGGGCACCGGGGAGCTGTTTTTT. The V and J genes are TRBV7-9 and TRBJ2-2; D might be TRBD2 (5 bases). CDR1 and CDR2 from the germline V gene are SEHNR and FQNEAQ (reference sequence). Trimming shortened V by 0 bases and J by 4 bases, and 6 bases separated the two germline ends. The CDR3 is 14 residues long. Based on the CDR3 plus reference TRBV7-9 and TRBJ2-2, the full variable domain is DTGVSQNPRHKITKRGQNVTFRCDPISEHNRLYWYRQTLGQGPEFLTYFQNEAQLEKSRLLSDRFSAERPKGSFSTLEIQRTEQGDSAMYLCASSLAAGTGELFFGEGSRLTVL.

This chain links TRBV12-3 or TRBV12-4 with TRBJ1-5; unclear D gene. This CDR3 is built from 12 residues. The ends were cut back, 8 bases at V and 4 bases at J, with 9 bases in the middle. CDR3 loop: CASGRQNQPQHF. The CDR3 DNA reads as TGTGCCAGCGGACGGCAAAATCAGCCCCAGCATTTT.

The chain combines TRBV7-2 with TRBJ2-4; 9 nucleotides agree with TRBD1. From germline, CDR1 is SGHTA and CDR2 FQGNSA. With 3 bases clipped from V and 6 bases from J, the junction kept 6 bases outside the gene matches. The CDR3 length is 15 residues. CDR3: CASSFGGTGRNIQYF. CDR3 in DNA: TGTGCCAGCAGCTTTGGGGGGACAGGGAGAAACATTCAGTACTTC.